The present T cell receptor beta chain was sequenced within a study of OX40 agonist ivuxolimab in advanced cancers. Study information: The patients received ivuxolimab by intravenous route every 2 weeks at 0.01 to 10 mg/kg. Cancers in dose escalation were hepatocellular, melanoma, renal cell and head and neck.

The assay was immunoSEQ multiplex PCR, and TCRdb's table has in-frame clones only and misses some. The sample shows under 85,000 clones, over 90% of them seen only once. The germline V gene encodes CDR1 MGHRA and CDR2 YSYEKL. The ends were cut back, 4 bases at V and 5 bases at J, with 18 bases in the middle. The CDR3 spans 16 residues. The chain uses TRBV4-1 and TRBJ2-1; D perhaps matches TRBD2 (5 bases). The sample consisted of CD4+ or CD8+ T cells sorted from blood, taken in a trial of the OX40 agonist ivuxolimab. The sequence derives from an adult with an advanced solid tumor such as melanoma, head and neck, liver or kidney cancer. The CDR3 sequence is CASSRIGSYTDNEQFF. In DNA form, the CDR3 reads TGCGCCAGCAGCCGAATAGGGAGTTACACGGACAATGAGCAGTTCTTC.